This T cell receptor (beta chain) was observed in a study of blood T cell repertoires in COVID-19. It was within 2 weeks before study entry that exposed participants met a COVID-19 case. Original handling: Amplified reference gene primers provided the basis for estimating nucleated cell counts. Produced via immunoSEQ multiplex PCR; TCRdb's table is partial and in-frame only. V and J calls and clone size are given by that table; D and trimming were obtained from the DNA. The sample records around 330,000 clones, 85% being singletons. The CDR3 sequence is 13 residues long. Trimming removed 4 bases from V and 6 bases from J; junction bases left unmatched: 4.

Sequenced sample: PBMCs or T cells enriched from blood (not recorded which). The source is a woman aged 25 to 39 who had been exposed to COVID-19. The chain employs TRBV12-3 or TRBV12-4 and TRBJ1-1; 8 bases fit TRBD1. The CDR3 DNA reads TGTGCCAGCAGTTGGGGACAGGCCCCTGAAGCTTTCTTT. Its translation: CASSWGQAPEAFF.